This T cell receptor beta chain was sequenced for a study of long-term antiretroviral therapy in people with HIV (dated by TCRdb to 2021 to 2024). Study-level background: The earliest samples were collected roughly a decade before the 2015 WHO recommendation for immediate ART, at a time when ART was usually postponed until CD4 counts fell. A retrospective serial study tested whether ART initiation and durable HIV suppression were associated with changes in peripheral blood TRB repertoire composition and diversity. A total of 150 to 200 cryopreserved PBMC samples were contributed to the cohort by 30 adults with confirmed HIV infection, with samples collected serially over a mean of about 6 years (range 1-12). Of the 30 to 35 participants with HIV, about a dozen were female. No cross-contamination during QIAcube processing turned up in test extractions that ran a monoclonal T-cell line alongside about 35 polyclonal samples. The study at large found these results: HIV repertoires had narrower CDR3 length ranges than controls, and the network structure suggested an antigen-experienced repertoire that shifted only slightly toward naive after ART. Owing to limited PBMC availability, only the TCR beta chain was sequenced, without alpha chain pairing. No data were available on ART adherence, viral resistance or therapy changes, limiting inferences about post-ART repertoire changes. A significant increase in TRB diversity was found to be associated with ART initiation, although TRB diversity was observed to remain significantly below that of transplant donor controls even after long-term ART. Samples dated from the mid-2000s to the late 2010s, and the ART regimens used may be less effective than current ones. The repertoire was dominated across all time points by expanded TRB clones identified before ART initiation, although this dominance was seen to fluctuate and to decrease in many PLHIV after ART. Because pre-ART samples had limited cell numbers, unsorted PBMC were profiled rather than sorted CD4+ and CD8+ T cells.

Between the V and J ends, shortened by 0 bases and 3 bases respectively, the junction contains 9 bases. Looking up the germline V gene (reference sequence) yields CDR1 MNHEY and CDR2 SMNVEV. The cysteine opens and the phenylalanine closes a CDR3 of 14 amino acids. The read is trimmed to its CDR3 DNA, 42 bases read in frame from base 1. Inclusion was restricted to participants for whom at least one PBMC sample before ART initiation and at least two post-ART samples were available. Treatment was received in the United States of America by all participants with HIV. Before DNA extraction, cryopreserved samples of about 0.95-11 million PBMC were thawed and washed. At the time of the earliest PBMC sample, participants with HIV were aged between about 23 and 55 years. PBMC samples were contributed by each participant from 1-4 timepoints before ART initiation and 2-8 timepoints after ART initiation, with a median of 7 samples. For every participant, serial HIV viral load, CD4+ T-cell count, ART history and demographic data were obtained. Genomic DNA was extracted from unsorted PBMC with a Qiagen kit on a QIAcube, with processing performed in batches of 12 samples.

Sequencing of the TRB variable region was done with the immunoSEQ hsTCRB v3.0 assay at survey level resolution. TRB sequencing targeted a depth of about 40,000-50,000 T-cell genomes per sample. TRB libraries were pooled and sequenced on an Illumina MiSeq using a v3 150-cycle kit. The published analysis was carried out like this. Repertoire analysis was run in R within a reproducible Nextflow workflow that covered QC, data transformation and analysis. LymphoSeq2, an R package for AIRR-Seq data exploration, was used to implement custom analyses. After excluding a few samples that yielded fewer than 5000 total TRB sequences, some 190 HIV repertoires remained for analysis. Among the 200 or so HIV repertoires that were kept, 59 were collected before ART initiation and more than 120 were collected after ART initiation. Repertoires were downsampled to 5000 TRB nucleotide sequences, with summary statistics averaged over 100 downsampling iterations. Only TRB sequences with CDR3 regions of at least seven amino acids were retained for analysis. Diversity was measured with a Shannon entropy-derived clonality score and the Gini coefficient. In the repertoire networks, any two of the top 5000 CDR3 amino acid sequences were linked whenever the two sequences differed by an edit distance of one. GLIPH2 predicted antigen specificity groups and MHC restriction for TRB CDR3 amino acid sequences. To flag known CMV, EBV, HIV or tissue antigen associations, CDR3 amino acid sequences were matched against VDJdb and McPAS-TCR. Pre-ART, post-ART and control groups were compared with Wilcoxon signed-rank tests and Holm-Bonferroni correction. The immuneACCESS repertoire file appears here via TCRdb, limited to in-frame rearrangements. These files lack a portion of the clones; in checked studies, under half of the deficit traces to unresolved V genes, and the cause of the others is not known. The V and J calls and clone size are taken from that table; D and trimming were inferred from the DNA. This sample has 20,000 or so clones in its table, and 79% of those were observed once. The ten largest clones take up about 6% of the sample.

About this clone itself: This receptor's antigen is unknown. Within one base of it there is no much larger clone, and no base qualities were kept.

The chain uses TRBV27 and TRBJ2-7, with an unclear D gene assignment. The sequence was collected from a man aged 18 to 35 with HIV. Sequenced here: unsorted PBMCs, sampled at the start of antiretroviral therapy, before treatment. The DNA sequence is TGTGCCAGCAGTTTATCTGGTGGTTACTACGAGCAGTACTTC. Its amino acids are CASSLSGGYYEQYF.